This is a list of T cell receptor beta chains from one sample in a study of blood T cells in healthy people across ages. MiXCR was run by TCRdb on the 5' RACE reads, yielding one entry per CDR3 protein. The table has about 1.5 million distinct CDR3 sequences, 35% to 45% seen once. Sequencing was carried out using blood. These receptors were obtained from a woman under 30 in good health. Each CDR3 is given with its conserved first and last residue. A D gene is named only where the DNA matches it firmly. Size values are once, few and many counts, or a class for expanded clones, and some rows have none.

cdr3_aa cdr3_nt clone_size v_call d_call j_call
CASSFDRGTSSYEQYF TGTGCCAGCAGCTTTGACAGGGGGACGAGCTCCTACGAGCAGTACTTC few TRBV7-2 TRBD1 TRBJ2-7
CASSYPGQGKKNIQYF TGTGCCAGCAGCTACCCCGGACAGGGGAAGAAAAACATTCAGTACTTC NA TRBV7-2 TRBD1 TRBJ2-4
CASSQIQGNEQFF TGCGCCAGCAGCCAAATACAGGGCAATGAGCAGTTCTTC few TRBV4-3 NA TRBJ2-1
CTSSQATAHANEKLFF TGCACCAGCAGCCAAGCGACAGCCCACGCTAATGAAAAACTGTTTTTT NA TRBV4-3 NA TRBJ1-4
CSVTSGATYNEQFF TGCAGCGTAACTAGCGGGGCGACCTACAATGAGCAGTTCTTC few TRBV29-1 TRBD2 TRBJ2-1
CSAGSPNSGTNVLTF TGCAGTGCCGGAAGTCCGAACTCTGGGACCAACGTCCTGACTTTC NA TRBV20-1 NA TRBJ2-6
CAISRSETYTEAFF TGTGCCATCAGTCGGTCTGAAACTTACACTGAAGCTTTCTTT few TRBV10-3 NA TRBJ1-1
CASSQVNEVETQYF TGTGCCAGCAGCCAAGTTAATGAGGTCGAGACCCAGTACTTC NA TRBV3-1 NA TRBJ2-5
CSVGSGGSPQHF TGCAGCGTCGGGAGCGGAGGATCGCCCCAGCATTTT NA TRBV29-1 NA TRBJ1-5
CASSFLPSGHNYYGYIF TGTGCCAGCAGTTTCCTCCCCTCCGGACACAACTACTATGGCTACATCTTC NA TRBV12-3/TRBV12-4 NA TRBJ1-2
CASSSNQGGGYTF TGTGCCAGCAGCTCTAACCAGGGTGGGGGCTACACCTTC few TRBV7-2 NA TRBJ1-2
CASSPFRTGSNSNQPQHF TGTGCCAGCAGTCCGTTCAGGACAGGGTCCAATAGCAATCAGCCCCAGCATTTT NA TRBV12-3/TRBV12-4 TRBD1 TRBJ1-5
CASNRDPTETQYF TGTGCCAGCAACCGGGATCCTACAGAGACCCAGTACTTC NA TRBV12-3/TRBV12-4 NA TRBJ2-5
CASSNLLGLTTGELFF TGTGCCAGCAGCAATCTCCTCGGACTTACCACCGGGGAGCTGTTTTTT few TRBV7-8 NA TRBJ2-2
CSARDDRDRGIQPQHF TGCAGTGCTAGAGACGACCGGGACAGGGGTATTCAGCCCCAGCATTTT NA TRBV20-1 TRBD1 TRBJ1-5
CATSREGRTTDTQYF TGTGCCACCAGCAGAGAGGGACGAACGACAGATACGCAGTATTTT NA TRBV15 NA TRBJ2-3
CASKGLAGANTGELFF TGTGCCAGCAAAGGACTAGCGGGGGCTAACACCGGGGAGCTGTTTTTT NA TRBV6-2/TRBV6-3 TRBD2 TRBJ2-2
CASSLSDSPLHF TGTGCCAGCAGCCTATCCGATTCACCCCTCCACTTT few TRBV3-1 NA TRBJ1-6
CSATTGTGQDEQFF TGCAGTGCCACGACAGGGACGGGTCAGGATGAGCAGTTCTTC once TRBV20-1 TRBD1 TRBJ2-1
CSVVAGVEKLFF TGCAGCGTTGTGGCAGGGGTAGAAAAACTGTTTTTT NA TRBV29-1 NA TRBJ1-4
CASRADFRWDTQYF TGTGCCAGCCGAGCGGACTTTAGGTGGGATACGCAGTATTTT NA TRBV7-2 NA TRBJ2-3
CASSDQRGTAEQYF TGTGCCAGCTCCGATCAACGAGGGACAGCCGAGCAGTACTTC NA TRBV18 TRBD1 TRBJ2-7
CASSQDWANTEAFF TGCGCCAGCAGCCAAGATTGGGCGAACACTGAAGCTTTCTTT NA TRBV4-3 NA TRBJ1-1
CASSAIPTDTQYF TGTGCCAGCAGCGCAATCCCCACGGATACGCAGTATTTT NA TRBV9 NA TRBJ2-3
CASSPGRGATEAFF TGTGCCAGCAGCCCAGGACGGGGGGCCACTGAAGCTTTCTTT few TRBV7-2 NA TRBJ1-1
CASSQGILAGGGYNEQFF TGTGCCAGCAGCCAAGGCATCCTAGCGGGAGGGGGATACAATGAGCAGTTCTTC NA TRBV3-1 TRBD2 TRBJ2-1
CASSPGWGFEAFF TGTGCCAGCAGCCCAGGGTGGGGGTTTGAAGCTTTCTTT NA TRBV11-2 NA TRBJ1-1
CASSLDIDYGYTF TGCGCCAGCAGCTTGGACATAGACTATGGCTACACCTTC few TRBV5-1 NA TRBJ1-2
CASSLGQGPYEQYF TGTGCCAGCAGTTTAGGACAGGGGCCCTACGAGCAGTACTTC medium-sized TRBV5-1 TRBD1 TRBJ2-7
CASNPVSNTGELFF TGTGCCAGCAATCCGGTTAGCAACACCGGGGAGCTGTTTTTT NA TRBV13 NA TRBJ2-2
CASSVGGPVREQYF TGTGCCAGCAGCGTAGGGGGCCCTGTTCGTGAGCAGTACTTC NA TRBV9 NA TRBJ2-5
CASGVGGLSNQPQHF TGTGCCAGCGGCGTAGGGGGCCTTAGCAATCAGCCCCAGCATTTT NA TRBV9 TRBD1 TRBJ1-5
CAISGDRQGSDFF TGTGCCATCAGTGGGGACAGGCAAGGGTCTGATTTCTTT NA TRBV10-3 TRBD1 TRBJ1-1
CSVEDLRPGTYNEQFF TGCAGCGTTGAAGATTTGCGCCCCGGGACCTACAATGAGCAGTTCTTC NA TRBV29-1 NA TRBJ2-1
CASSPPPTGVSEQFF TGTGCCAGCTCACCACCCCCGACAGGGGTCTCCGAGCAGTTCTTC NA TRBV18 TRBD1 TRBJ2-1
CAGSPAQGNYGYTF TGCGCCGGCAGCCCCGCACAGGGGAACTATGGCTACACCTTC NA TRBV4-3 TRBD1 TRBJ1-2
CASRQRDGSYEQYF TGTGCCAGCAGACAGCGGGACGGATCCTACGAGCAGTACTTC NA TRBV6-1 TRBD2 TRBJ2-7
CSVVGSTGEPQHF TGCAGCGTTGTAGGATCGACAGGGGAGCCCCAGCATTTT once TRBV29-1 TRBD1 TRBJ1-5
CASGVGSSGLRTPGWGYTF TGTGCCAGCGGGGTAGGGAGCAGCGGGTTACGCACCCCCGGCTGGGGCTACACCTTC NA TRBV21-1 NA TRBJ1-2
CAWSVVGGGEAFF TGTGCCTGGAGTGTAGTCGGAGGAGGTGAAGCTTTCTTT NA TRBV30 NA TRBJ1-1
CSARRGEDEKLFF TGCAGTGCTAGGAGGGGAGAGGATGAAAAACTGTTTTTT few TRBV20-1 NA TRBJ1-4
CASSLATSGGQNIQYF TGTGCCAGCAGCTTAGCGACTAGCGGGGGACAAAACATTCAGTACTTC NA TRBV7-2 TRBD2 TRBJ2-4
CASSQSGNNEQFF TGTGCCAGCAGCCAGAGCGGAAACAATGAGCAGTTCTTC NA TRBV14 NA TRBJ2-1
CASSSQGGGYGYTF TGTGCCAGCAGCTCTCAAGGGGGCGGATATGGCTACACCTTC NA TRBV7-9 TRBD1 TRBJ1-2
CASSLDRGLGYTF TGTGCCAGCAGTTTGGACAGGGGGCTTGGCTACACCTTC NA TRBV27 TRBD1 TRBJ1-2
CASGRRGGLSYNEQFF TGTGCTAGTGGTCGGAGGGGGGGCCTTTCCTACAATGAGCAGTTCTTC few TRBV12-5 NA TRBJ2-1
CASSHGQGNYGYTF TGCGCCAGCAGCCACGGACAGGGAAACTATGGCTACACCTTC many TRBV4-1 TRBD1 TRBJ1-2
CASSPGRGVSNQPQHF TGCGCCAGCAGCCCCGGGCGAGGGGTGAGCAATCAGCCCCAGCATTTT few TRBV4-1 NA TRBJ1-5
CASSQDSGGATQYF TGCGCCAGCAGCCAAGATTCTGGCGGGGCGACCCAGTACTTC NA TRBV4-1 NA TRBJ2-5
CASRPDRGPGELFF TGTGCCAGCAGACCAGACAGGGGGCCCGGGGAGCTGTTTTTT NA TRBV2 TRBD1 TRBJ2-2
CASSNLGGQAQYF TGTGCCAGCAGCAATTTGGGGGGTCAGGCCCAGTACTTC NA TRBV7-6 NA TRBJ2-5
CSARGYRYVSYNEQFF TGCAGTGCTAGGGGGTACCGGTACGTTTCCTACAATGAGCAGTTCTTC NA TRBV20-1 NA TRBJ2-1
CASSQRDRYNSPLHF TGCGCCAGCAGCCAAAGGGACCGCTATAATTCACCCCTCCACTTT NA TRBV4-3 NA TRBJ1-6
CASSYSMVAGVQSSYNEQYF TGTGCCAGCAGTTACTCGATGGTAGCGGGGGTTCAATCCTCCTACAATGAGCAGTACTTC NA TRBV6-2/TRBV6-3 TRBD2 TRBJ2-7
CASSLPKVNTEAFF TGCGCCAGCAGCTTGCCCAAGGTTAACACTGAAGCTTTCTTT few TRBV5-1 NA TRBJ1-1
CASSWGLEQYF TGTGCCAGCAGCTGGGGACTCGAGCAGTACTTC few TRBV27 NA TRBJ2-7
CASSLSPASGGGYEQFF TGTGCCAGCAGTTTATCCCCGGCCAGCGGGGGGGGTTACGAGCAGTTCTTC NA TRBV27 TRBD2 TRBJ2-1